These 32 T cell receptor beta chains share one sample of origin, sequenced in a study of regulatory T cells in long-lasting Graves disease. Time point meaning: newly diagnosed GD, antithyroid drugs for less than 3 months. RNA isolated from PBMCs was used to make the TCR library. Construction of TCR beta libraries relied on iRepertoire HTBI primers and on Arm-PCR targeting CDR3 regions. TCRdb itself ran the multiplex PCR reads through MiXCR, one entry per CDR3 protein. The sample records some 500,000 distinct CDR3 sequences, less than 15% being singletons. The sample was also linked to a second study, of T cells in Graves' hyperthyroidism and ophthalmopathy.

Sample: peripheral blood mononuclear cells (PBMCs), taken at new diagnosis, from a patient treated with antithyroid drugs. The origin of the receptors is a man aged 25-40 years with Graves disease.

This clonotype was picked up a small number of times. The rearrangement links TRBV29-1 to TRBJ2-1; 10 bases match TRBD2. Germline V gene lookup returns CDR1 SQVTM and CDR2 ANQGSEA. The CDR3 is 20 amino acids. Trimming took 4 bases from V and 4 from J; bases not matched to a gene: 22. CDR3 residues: CSVVGHRQREGRWEYNEQFF. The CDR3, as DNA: TGCAGCGTTGTAGGTCATCGACAGCGGGAGGGCCGGTGGGAATACAATGAGCAGTTCTTC.

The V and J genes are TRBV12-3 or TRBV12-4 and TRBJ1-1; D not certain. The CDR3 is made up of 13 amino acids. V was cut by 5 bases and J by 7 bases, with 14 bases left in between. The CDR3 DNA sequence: TGTGCCAGCAGTCCCGGTCGGGTCGGTGAAGCTTTCTTT. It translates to CASSPGRVGEAFF.

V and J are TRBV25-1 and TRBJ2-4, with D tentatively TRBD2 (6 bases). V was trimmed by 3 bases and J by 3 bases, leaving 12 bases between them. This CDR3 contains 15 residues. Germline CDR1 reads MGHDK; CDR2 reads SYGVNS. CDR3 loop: CASSDSGVGKNIQYF. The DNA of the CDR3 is TGTGCCAGCAGTGACTCGGGAGTTGGCAAAAACATTCAGTACTTC.

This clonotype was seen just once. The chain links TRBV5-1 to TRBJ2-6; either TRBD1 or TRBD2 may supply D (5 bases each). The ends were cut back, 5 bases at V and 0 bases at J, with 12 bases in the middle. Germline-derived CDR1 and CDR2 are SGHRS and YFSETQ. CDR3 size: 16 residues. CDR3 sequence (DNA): TGCGCCAGCAGTTTATCAGGGACCTCTGGGGCCAACGTCCTGACTTTC. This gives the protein CASSLSGTSGANVLTF. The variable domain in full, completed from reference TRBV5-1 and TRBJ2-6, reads KAGVTQTPRYLIKTRGQQVTLSCSPISGHRSVSWYQQTPGQGLQFLFEYFSETQRNKGNFPGRFSGRQFSNSRSEMNVSTLELGDSALYLCASSLSGTSGANVLTFGAGSRLTVL.

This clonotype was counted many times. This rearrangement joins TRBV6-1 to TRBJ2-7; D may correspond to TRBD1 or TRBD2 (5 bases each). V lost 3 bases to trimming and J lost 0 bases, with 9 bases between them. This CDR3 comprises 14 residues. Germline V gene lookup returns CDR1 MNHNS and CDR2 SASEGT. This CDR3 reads CASSDEGPSYEQYF. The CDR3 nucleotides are TGTGCCAGCAGTGATGAGGGGCCCTCCTACGAGCAGTACTTC.

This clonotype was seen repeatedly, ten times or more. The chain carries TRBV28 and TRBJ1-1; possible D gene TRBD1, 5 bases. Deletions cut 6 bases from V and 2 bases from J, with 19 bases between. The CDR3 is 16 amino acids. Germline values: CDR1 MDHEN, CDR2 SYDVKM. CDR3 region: CASSPGQYLINTEAFF. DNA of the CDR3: TGTGCCAGCAGCCCTGGACAATACCTTATAAACACTGAAGCTTTCTTT.

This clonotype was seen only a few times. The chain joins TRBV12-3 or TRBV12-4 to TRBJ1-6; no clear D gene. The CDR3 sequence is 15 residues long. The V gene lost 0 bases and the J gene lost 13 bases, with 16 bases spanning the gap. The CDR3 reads CASSLALGPGWPLHF. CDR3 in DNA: TGTGCCAGCAGTTTAGCGCTGGGCCCGGGGTGGCCCCTCCACTTT.

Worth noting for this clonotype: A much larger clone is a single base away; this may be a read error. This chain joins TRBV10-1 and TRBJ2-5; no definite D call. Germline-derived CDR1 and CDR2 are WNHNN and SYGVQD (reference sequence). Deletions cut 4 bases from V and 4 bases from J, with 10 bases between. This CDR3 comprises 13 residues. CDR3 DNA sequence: TGCGCCAGCAGTGGAGCAATCCCAGAGACCCAGTACTTC. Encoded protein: CASSGAIPETQYF.

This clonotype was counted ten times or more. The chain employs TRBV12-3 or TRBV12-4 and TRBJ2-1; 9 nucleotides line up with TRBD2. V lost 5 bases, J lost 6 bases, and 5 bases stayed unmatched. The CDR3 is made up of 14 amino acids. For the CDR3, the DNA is TGTGCCAGCAGTCGGGCGGGAGGGGCCAATGAGCAGTTCTTC. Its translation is CASSRAGGANEQFF.

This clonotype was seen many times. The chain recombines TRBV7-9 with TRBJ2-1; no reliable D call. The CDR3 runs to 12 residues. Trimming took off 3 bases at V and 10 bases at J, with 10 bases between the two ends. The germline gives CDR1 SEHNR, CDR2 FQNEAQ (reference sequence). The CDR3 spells CASSFDVREQFF. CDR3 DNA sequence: TGTGCCAGCAGCTTCGACGTCCGGGAGCAGTTCTTC.

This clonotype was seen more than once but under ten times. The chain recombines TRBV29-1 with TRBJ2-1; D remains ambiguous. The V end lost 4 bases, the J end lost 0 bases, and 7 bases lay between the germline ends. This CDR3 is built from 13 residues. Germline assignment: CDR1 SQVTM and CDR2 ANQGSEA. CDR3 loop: CSVVSDSYNEQFF. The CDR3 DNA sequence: TGCAGCGTTGTGTCGGACTCCTACAATGAGCAGTTCTTC.

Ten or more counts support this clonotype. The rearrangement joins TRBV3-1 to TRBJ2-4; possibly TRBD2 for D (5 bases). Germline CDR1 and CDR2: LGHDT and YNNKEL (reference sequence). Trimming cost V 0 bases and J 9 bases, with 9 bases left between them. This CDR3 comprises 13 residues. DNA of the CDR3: TGTGCCAGCAGCCAAGATCGGGGTGGCATTCAGTACTTC. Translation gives CASSQDRGGIQYF.

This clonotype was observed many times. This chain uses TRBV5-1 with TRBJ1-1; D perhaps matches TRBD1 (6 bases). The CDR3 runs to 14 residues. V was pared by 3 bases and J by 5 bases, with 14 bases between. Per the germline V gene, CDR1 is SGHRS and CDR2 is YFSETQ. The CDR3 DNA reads TGCGCCAGCAGCTATACCGACAGGCGGACTGAAGCTTTCTTT. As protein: CASSYTDRRTEAFF.

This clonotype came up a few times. CDR3 in amino acids: CASSLAMGGNQPQHF. CDR3 coding DNA: TGTGCCAGCAGCTTAGCCATGGGGGGTAATCAGCCCCAGCATTTT. The rearrangement uses TRBV7-2 and TRBJ1-5; weak D call: TRBD1 (5 bases). The germline CDR1 and CDR2 sequences are SGHTA and FQGNSA. The CDR3 totals 15 residues. The ends were cut back, 0 bases at V and 4 bases at J, with 10 bases in the middle.

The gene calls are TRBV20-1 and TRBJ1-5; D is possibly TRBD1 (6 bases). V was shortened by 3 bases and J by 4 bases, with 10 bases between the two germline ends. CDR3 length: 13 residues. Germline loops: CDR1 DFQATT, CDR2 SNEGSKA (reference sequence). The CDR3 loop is CSASRGPNQPQHF. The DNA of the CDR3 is TGCAGTGCTAGCAGGGGCCCAAATCAGCCCCAGCATTTT.

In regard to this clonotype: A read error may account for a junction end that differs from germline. The CDR3, as DNA: TGTGCCAGCATCCCAACCCCCCCTAGCGCGGGATCCTACAGTGAGCAGTTCTTC. Protein: CASIPTPPSAGSYSEQFF. The V gene is TRBV7-6, the J gene TRBJ2-1; a weak D match, TRBD2 (6 bases). The CDR3 spans 18 residues. CDR1 and CDR2 from the germline V gene are SGHVS and FNYEAQ.

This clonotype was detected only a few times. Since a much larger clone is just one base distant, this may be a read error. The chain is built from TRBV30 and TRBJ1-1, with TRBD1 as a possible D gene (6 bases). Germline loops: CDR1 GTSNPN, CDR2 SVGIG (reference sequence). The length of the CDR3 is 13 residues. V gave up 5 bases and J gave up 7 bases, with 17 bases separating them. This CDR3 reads CAWDVGGMVEAFF. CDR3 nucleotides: TGTGCCTGGGACGTAGGGGGAATGGTTGAAGCTTTCTTT.

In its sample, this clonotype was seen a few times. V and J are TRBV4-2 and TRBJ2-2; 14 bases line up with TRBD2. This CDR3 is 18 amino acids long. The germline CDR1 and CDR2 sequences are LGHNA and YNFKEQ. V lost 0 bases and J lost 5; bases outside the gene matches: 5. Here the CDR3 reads CASSQDGLAGGPTGELFF. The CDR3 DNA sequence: TGTGCCAGCAGCCAAGATGGACTAGCGGGAGGACCTACCGGGGAGCTGTTTTTT.

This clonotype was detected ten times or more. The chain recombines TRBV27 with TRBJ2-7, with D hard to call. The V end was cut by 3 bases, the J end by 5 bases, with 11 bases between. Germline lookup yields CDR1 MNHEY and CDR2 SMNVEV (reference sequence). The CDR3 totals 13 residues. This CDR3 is CASSFPPRDEQYF. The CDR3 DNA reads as TGTGCCAGCAGTTTCCCGCCTCGGGACGAGCAGTACTTC.

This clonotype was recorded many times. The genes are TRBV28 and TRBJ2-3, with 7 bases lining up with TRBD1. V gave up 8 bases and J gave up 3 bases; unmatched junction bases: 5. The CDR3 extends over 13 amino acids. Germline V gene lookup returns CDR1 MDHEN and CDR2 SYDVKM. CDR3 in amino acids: CASLGGMTDTQYF. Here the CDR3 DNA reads TGTGCCAGCTTAGGGGGCATGACAGATACGCAGTATTTT.

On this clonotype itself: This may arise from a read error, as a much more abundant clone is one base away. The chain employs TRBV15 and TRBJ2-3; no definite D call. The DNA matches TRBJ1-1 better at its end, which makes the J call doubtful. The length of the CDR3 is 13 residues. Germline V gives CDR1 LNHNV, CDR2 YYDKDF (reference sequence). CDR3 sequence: CATSGGRATEAFF. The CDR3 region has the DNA TGTGCCACCAGCGGAGGGAGGGCAACTGAAGCTTTCTTT.

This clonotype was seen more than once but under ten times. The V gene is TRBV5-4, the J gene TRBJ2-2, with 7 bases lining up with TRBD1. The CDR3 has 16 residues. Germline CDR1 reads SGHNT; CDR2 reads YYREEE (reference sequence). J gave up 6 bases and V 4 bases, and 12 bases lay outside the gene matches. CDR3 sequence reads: CASSGDRDSEAGELFF. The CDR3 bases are TGTGCCAGCAGCGGGGACCGGGACAGCGAAGCCGGGGAGCTGTTTTTT.

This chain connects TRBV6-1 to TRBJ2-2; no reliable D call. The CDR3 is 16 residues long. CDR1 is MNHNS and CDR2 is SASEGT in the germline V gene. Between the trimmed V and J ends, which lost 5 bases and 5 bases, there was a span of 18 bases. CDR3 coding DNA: TGTGCCAGCAGTCCCTTAGCTAGAGAGTGGACCGGGGAGCTGTTTTTT. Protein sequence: CASSPLAREWTGELFF.

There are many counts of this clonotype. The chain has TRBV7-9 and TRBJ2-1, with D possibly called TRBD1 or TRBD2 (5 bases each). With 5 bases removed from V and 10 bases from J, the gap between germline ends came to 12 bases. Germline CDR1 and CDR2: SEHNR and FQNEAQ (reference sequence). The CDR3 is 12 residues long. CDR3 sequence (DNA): TGTGCCAGCAGCACGTCCGGGACCGAGCAGTTCTTC. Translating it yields CASSTSGTEQFF. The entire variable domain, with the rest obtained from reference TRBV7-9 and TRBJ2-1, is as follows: DTGVSQNPRHKITKRGQNVTFRCDPISEHNRLYWYRQTLGQGPEFLTYFQNEAQLEKSRLLSDRFSAERPKGSFSTLEIQRTEQGDSAMYLCASSTSGTEQFFGPGTRLTVL.

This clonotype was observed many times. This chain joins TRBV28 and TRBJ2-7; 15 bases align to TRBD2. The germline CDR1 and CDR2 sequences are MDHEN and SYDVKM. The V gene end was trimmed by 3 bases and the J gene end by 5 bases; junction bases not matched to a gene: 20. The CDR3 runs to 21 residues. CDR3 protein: CASSLAGRTSGRGGRGNEQYF. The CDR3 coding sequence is TGTGCCAGCAGTTTGGCTGGGAGGACTAGCGGGAGGGGAGGAAGAGGCAACGAGCAGTACTTC.

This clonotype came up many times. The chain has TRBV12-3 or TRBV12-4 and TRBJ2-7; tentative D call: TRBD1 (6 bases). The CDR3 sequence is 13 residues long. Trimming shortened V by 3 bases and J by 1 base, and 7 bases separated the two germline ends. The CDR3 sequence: CASSFGQSYEQYF. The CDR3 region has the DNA TGTGCCAGCAGTTTCGGACAGTCCTACGAGCAGTACTTC.

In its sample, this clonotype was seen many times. As DNA, the CDR3 is TGTGCCAGCAGGACAGGGGTCGGCTACACCTTC. This gives the protein CASRTGVGYTF. The chain is built from TRBV12-3 or TRBV12-4 and TRBJ1-2, with TRBD1 matching over 8 bases. The V segment lost 6 bases and the J segment 8 bases; nucleotides outside the gene matches: 2. The CDR3 has 11 amino acids.

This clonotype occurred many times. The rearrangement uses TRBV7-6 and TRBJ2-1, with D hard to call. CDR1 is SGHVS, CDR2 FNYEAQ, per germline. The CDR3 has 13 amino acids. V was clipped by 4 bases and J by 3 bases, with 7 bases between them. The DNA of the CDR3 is TGTGCCAGCAGCTCCGGTTACTACAATGAGCAGTTCTTC. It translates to CASSSGYYNEQFF.

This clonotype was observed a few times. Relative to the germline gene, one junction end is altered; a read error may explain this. The DNA of the CDR3 is TGTACCAGCAGTTCGACCCGCACAGATACGCAGTATTTT. This encodes CTSSSTRTDTQYF. The rearrangement joins TRBV2 to TRBJ2-3; no clear D. From germline, CDR1 is SNHLY and CDR2 FYNNEI. This CDR3 spans 13 amino acids. Variable domain in full (rest from reference TRBV2 and TRBJ2-3): EPEVTQTPSHQVTQMGQEVILRCVPISNHLYFYWYRQILGQKVEFLVSFYNNEISEKSEIFDDQFSVERPDGSNFTLKIRSTKLEDSAMYFCTSSSTRTDTQYFGPGTRLTVL.

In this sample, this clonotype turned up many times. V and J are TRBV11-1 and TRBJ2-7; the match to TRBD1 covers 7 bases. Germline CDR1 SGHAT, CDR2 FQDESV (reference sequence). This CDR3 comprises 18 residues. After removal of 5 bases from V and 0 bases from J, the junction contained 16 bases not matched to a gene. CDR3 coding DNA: TGTGCCAGCAGCGCAAACCGGGACAGCTCTCCCTTCTCCTACGAGCAGTACTTC. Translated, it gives CASSANRDSSPFSYEQYF.

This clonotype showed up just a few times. CDR3 region: CASSAGTSGLNEQFF. In DNA, the CDR3 is TGCGCCAGCAGCGCTGGGACTAGCGGGCTCAATGAGCAGTTCTTC. This chain links TRBV5-1 with TRBJ2-1; 12 bases agree with TRBD2. Looked up from germline, CDR1 is SGHRS and CDR2 is YFSETQ. With V trimmed by 4 bases and J by 6 bases, 5 bases remained unmatched. The CDR3 extends over 15 amino acids.

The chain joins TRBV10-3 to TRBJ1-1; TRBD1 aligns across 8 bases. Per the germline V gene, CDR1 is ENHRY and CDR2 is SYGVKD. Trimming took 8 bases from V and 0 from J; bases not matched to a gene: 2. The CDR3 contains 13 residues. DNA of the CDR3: TGTGCCATCGGACAGGGTGTGAACACTGAAGCTTTCTTT. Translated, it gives CAIGQGVNTEAFF.